The 20 T cell receptor beta chains below all came from one sample that was sequenced in a study of T cells after posttransplantation cyclophosphamide (dated by TCRdb to 2016 to 2017). Library construction relied on the immunoSEQ multiplex PCR assay. The source is immuneACCESS, and TCRdb retained only in-frame sequences with V and J called. Part of the clones is not carried over; for the studies checked, unresolved V genes explain less than half of this, and the remainder is unexplained. The sample table shows around 30,000 clones, and over 85% are seen once. Of the sample, just under 15% is held by the ten largest clones. The sequenced sample was PBMCs. The receptors stem from a woman between 40 and 55 years old with a blood cancer, CMV-positive, and with a related stem cell donor.

J is TRBJ2-2 and V is TRBV10-3; tentatively, D is TRBD1 (6 bases). Germline V gives CDR1 ENHRY, CDR2 SYGVKD. V was pared by 6 bases and J by 4 bases, with 15 bases between. There are 15 residues in the CDR3. CDR3 loop: CAISRQAPGTGELFF. For the CDR3, the DNA is TGTGCCATCAGCAGACAGGCCCCGGGCACCGGGGAGCTGTTTTTT.

The chain recombines TRBV7-3 with TRBJ1-2; 8 bases map to TRBD1. V dropped 0 bases and J dropped 5; count of bases not matched to a gene: 2. Germline assignment: CDR1 SGHTA and CDR2 FQGTGA. The CDR3 totals 14 residues. This chain's CDR3 is CASSLTRTGYGYTF. CDR3 coding DNA: TGTGCCAGCAGCTTAACGCGGACAGGGTATGGCTACACCTTC.

The chain combines TRBV13 with TRBJ1-2, with D maybe TRBD1 (5 bases). The germline V gene encodes CDR1 PRHDT and CDR2 FYEKMQ (reference sequence). CDR3 length: 14 amino acids. V lost 0 bases and J 8 bases, leaving 13 bases between the germline ends. DNA for the CDR3: TGTGCCAGCAGCTTAGGCCTGGAGCAGGGAGGCTACACCTTC. Encoded protein: CASSLGLEQGGYTF.

The chain joins TRBV6-5 to TRBJ1-2, with D possibly matching TRBD1 (5 bases). Germline V lookup: CDR1 MNHEY, CDR2 SVGAGI. This CDR3 region has 13 residues. V was pared by 6 bases and J by 2 bases, with 10 bases between. CDR3 DNA: TGTGCCAGCAGCCGGACATTCAACTATGGCTACACCTTC. It codes for CASSRTFNYGYTF.

A single count supports this clone. The rearrangement joins TRBV2 to TRBJ1-6, with TRBD1 matching 7 bases. Germline trimming cut 8 bases from V and 6 bases from J; bases unmatched to any gene: 16. The CDR3 loop spans 17 amino acids. Germline loops: CDR1 SNHLY, CDR2 FYNNEI. CDR3 nucleotides: TGTGCCAGCCGACACATCGGACAGGTGACTCCTAATTCACCCCTCCACTTT. This codes for CASRHIGQVTPNSPLHF.

J is TRBJ1-1 and V is TRBV5-1; 9 nucleotides align to TRBD1. After removal of 4 bases from V and 6 bases from J, the junction contained 4 bases not matched to a gene. The germline V gene has CDR1 SGHRS and CDR2 YFSETQ. The CDR3 length is 13 residues. As DNA, the CDR3 is TGCGCCAGCAGCCAACAGGGGGCGGCTGAAGCTTTCTTT. Translation gives CASSQQGAAEAFF.

V usage is TRBV7-8 and J usage is TRBJ2-7; tentatively, D is TRBD2 (5 bases). The V end was cut by 1 base, the J end by 6 bases, with 16 bases between. The CDR3 has 15 residues. In germline, CDR1 is SGHVS, CDR2 FQNEAQ. CDR3 amino acids: CASSLGRAPLPEQYF. The DNA of the CDR3 is TGTGCCAGCAGCTTAGGGCGGGCCCCACTGCCCGAGCAGTACTTC.

In this sample, this clone turned up once. The DNA of the CDR3 is TGTGCCAGCAGCTTAAGTGGTACAGGCTTTCAAGAGACCCAGTACTTC. This encodes CASSLSGTGFQETQYF. The rearrangement joins TRBV7-3 to TRBJ2-5; D is perhaps TRBD1 (5 bases). The CDR3 length is 16 residues. Trimming removed 1 base at V and 2 bases at J, with 14 bases between. Germline CDR1 SGHTA, CDR2 FQGTGA.

The J gene is TRBJ2-3, the V gene TRBV5-1, with 7 bases fitting TRBD1. V lost 5 bases to trimming and J lost 0 bases; unmatched junction nucleotides: 6. The germline CDR1 and CDR2 sequences are SGHRS and YFSETQ. The CDR3 is 15 residues long. CDR3 in amino acids: CASRLNRGSTDTQYF. The CDR3 coding sequence is TGCGCCAGCAGGTTAAACAGGGGAAGCACAGATACGCAGTATTTT.

This clone showed up just once. The V call is TRBV5-1, the J call TRBJ2-2; 7 bases are shared with TRBD1. CDR3 size: 15 residues. V shed 5 bases, J shed 3 bases, and the junction held 7 bases outside the gene matches. Germline CDR1 is SGHRS and CDR2 is YFSETQ. The CDR3 region is CASRAGTAYTGELFF. The DNA for the CDR3 is TGCGCCAGCAGGGCCGGGACAGCTTACACCGGGGAGCTGTTTTTT. Complete variable domain (other parts from reference TRBV5-1 and TRBJ2-2): KAGVTQTPRYLIKTRGQQVTLSCSPISGHRSVSWYQQTPGQGLQFLFEYFSETQRNKGNFPGRFSGRQFSNSRSEMNVSTLELGDSALYLCASRAGTAYTGELFFGEGSRLTVL.

Concerning this clone itself: Different DNA sequences within this sample yield the same CDR3. The genes are TRBV5-1 and TRBJ1-4; unclear D gene. This CDR3 has 14 residues. Trimming shortened V by 2 bases and J by 0 bases, and 5 bases separated the two germline ends. Per germline, CDR1 SGHRS and CDR2 YFSETQ. The CDR3 nucleotides read TGCGCCAGCAGCTTAACGGCAACTAATGAAAAACTGTTTTTT. Translating gives CASSLTATNEKLFF.

This clone appeared once. The chain is built from TRBV6-5 and TRBJ1-1, with 7 bases aligning to TRBD1. V gave up 4 bases and J gave up 8 bases; unmatched junction bases: 4. Germline loops: CDR1 MNHEY, CDR2 SVGAGI. The CDR3 totals 12 residues. In nucleotides, the CDR3 is TGTGCCAGCAGTTCTTGGGGACAGGAAGCTTTCTTT. It yields the protein CASSSWGQEAFF.

The chain employs TRBV19 and TRBJ1-3, with no clear D. Trimming removed 3 bases from V and 0 bases from J, with 12 bases in between. This CDR3 has 16 amino acids. In germline, CDR1 is LNHDA, CDR2 SQIVND (reference sequence). The CDR3 is CASSMGSLASGNTIYF. CDR3 coding DNA: TGTGCCAGTAGTATGGGCAGCCTAGCCTCTGGAAACACCATATATTTT.

The chain carries TRBV6-6 and TRBJ1-5, with 9 nucleotides matching TRBD1. The CDR3 length is 14 residues. The junction had 3 bases not matched to a gene; V was cut back by 2 bases and J by 7 bases. The germline CDR1 and CDR2 sequences are MNHNY and SVGAGI (reference sequence). The CDR3 DNA follows: TGTGCCAGCAGTTACGGGACAGGGATGCAGCCCCAGCATTTT. Encoded protein: CASSYGTGMQPQHF.

V and J are TRBV27 and TRBJ1-4; D possibly corresponds to TRBD1 (5 bases). V lost 4 bases and J 2 bases, leaving 17 bases between the germline ends. CDR3 size: 17 residues. CDR1 and CDR2 from the germline V gene are MNHEY and SMNVEV (reference sequence). The CDR3 sequence is CASSYGTFRSTNEKLFF. In DNA, the CDR3 is TGTGCCAGCAGTTATGGGACTTTTAGAAGTACTAATGAAAAACTGTTTTTT.

The rearrangement links TRBV7-6 to TRBJ1-5; D remains unclear. Trimming pared 2 bases from V and 1 base from J, leaving 3 bases between. The CDR3 is 13 residues long. Per the germline V gene, CDR1 is SGHVS and CDR2 is FNYEAQ. The CDR3 region is CASSLRSNQPQHF. Written as DNA, the CDR3 is TGTGCCAGCAGCTTACGGAGCAATCAGCCCCAGCATTTT.

This chain links TRBV7-2 with TRBJ1-6, with 9 bases identical to TRBD1. V lost 1 base, J lost 10 bases, and 5 bases stayed unmatched. CDR1 is SGHTA, CDR2 FQGNSA, per germline. The CDR3 extends over 15 amino acids. CDR3 residues: CASSLVMGQGSPLHF. CDR3 sequence (DNA): TGTGCCAGCAGCTTAGTTATGGGACAGGGATCACCCCTCCACTTT.

The chain is built from TRBV20-1 and TRBJ2-7; tentative D call: TRBD1 (5 bases). Germline CDR1 is DFQATT and CDR2 is SNEGSKA (reference sequence). CDR3 length: 11 residues. The V end was cut by 7 bases, the J end by 1 base, with 8 bases between. The CDR3 nucleotides are TGCAGTGGACAGATTTCCTACGAGCAGTACTTC. Translation: CSGQISYEQYF.

This chain uses TRBV6-5 with TRBJ1-2; tentative D call: TRBD1 (6 bases). CDR1 is MNHEY and CDR2 is SVGAGI in the germline V gene. Trimming took 10 bases from V and 8 from J, leaving 14 bases between them. CDR3 length: 11 amino acids. The CDR3 region is CAISRDTGYTF. In DNA form, the CDR3 reads TGTGCCATCAGCCGGGACACCGGCTACACCTTC.

The chain links TRBV18 to TRBJ2-7; 8 positions match TRBD1. J was trimmed by 3 bases and V by 4 bases; bases with no gene match: 14. Germline CDR1 KGHSH, CDR2 LQKENI. The CDR3 totals 17 residues. DNA of the CDR3: TGTGCCAGCTCACGATTATCTGGACAGGGTCGGTTCTACGAGCAGTACTTC. Protein: CASSRLSGQGRFYEQYF.